Given below is one TCR beta chain in context. It has no known antigen specificity. Qualities for individual bases were not recorded, and no much larger clone is one base off. The sample is drawn from a study of cytomegalovirus exposure and HLA in healthy donors (dated by TCRdb to between 2016 and 2019). A note on the overall study: An earlier analysis of around 600 of the donors reported about 290 Gb of sequence data and roughly 110 million unique TCR beta sequences from about 180 million T cells. HLA typing included class I and class II loci at four-digit resolution. An earlier analysis of a few hundred of the donors applied high-throughput TCR beta sequencing to assess whether each TCR beta V gene segment acted as functional or pseudogenic. The study used immunosequencing to profile the T cell repertoires of approximately 650 subjects and linked those repertoires to cytomegalovirus serostatus. Every discovery cohort repertoire had been produced on one sequencing platform. Across some 400 genotyped donors of the cohort, an average of approximately 200,000 unique TCR beta nucleotide sequences per donor were sequenced, and about a sixth of those sequences were non-productive. Of the 300 to 500 genotyped donors, approximately 80% were placed in the genetic ancestry cluster associated with self-reported Caucasian donors. Rather than drawing on any new phenotypic data, the later analysis identified candidate immune exposures from TCR beta sequences and the way those sequences occurred across donors. The number of donors typed differed by locus, with roughly 629-640 for A, B, C, DRB1 and DQB1, around 500 for DQA1, 606 for DPA1, and some 470 for DPB1. An early release that covered 500 to 800 HLA-typed donors contained approximately 300 gigabases of sequencing data and tens of millions of unique TCR sequences. The study combined high-throughput TCR immunosequencing, statistical association of individual TCRs with disease status, and machine learning to predict cytomegalovirus infection status. Several DR-DQ haplotypes were handled as single units for association and clustering because linkage in the cohort was strong. In a later analysis, previously published TCR beta repertoires from 550 to 700 donors were re-analyzed and high-resolution HLA genotyping was added so that TCR occurrence patterns could be studied. Genome-wide SNP genotypes for about 60% of the roughly 670 donors were used in a later genetic analysis, which treated that subset as a discovery cohort. Donor age, sex, ethnicity and CMV serostatus were compiled alongside the repertoire data. A separate validation cohort of approximately 120 different subjects was used in addition to the approximately 700-subject first cohort. The aim of the study was to test whether cataloging public T cell receptors could identify signatures of past pathogen exposure.

Library construction relied on the immunoSEQ multiplex PCR assay. For the multiplex PCR, a mixture combining 60 forward primers for TCR Vbeta segments and 13 reverse primers for TCR Jbeta segments was used. Amplification of the CDR3 region of rearranged TCR beta genes was performed with a multiplex PCR assay on genomic DNA. On the Illumina HiSeq System, the amplified TCR beta libraries were sequenced as 87-base-pair reads. The paper's data handling went like this. Across the 500 to 850 repertoires, a later analysis counted roughly 84 million unique TCR beta chains, roughly 11 million of which were shared by at least two donors. To remove PCR and sequencing errors, raw reads were error-corrected and collapsed into unique sequences using a nearest-neighbor algorithm that merged closely related sequences. V, D and J gene segments were assigned by aligning CDR3 sequences to IMGT reference sequences. For a sequence to be retained, a match of at least six nucleotides was required to both a V gene segment and a J gene segment. Rearrangements were classified as productive when the CDR3 lacked stop codons and remained in frame with V and J, and all other rearrangements were classified as non-productive. CDR3 was defined by IMGT convention, running from the second conserved V-encoded cysteine to the conserved J-encoded phenylalanine. Sequences without an unambiguous match to a single V gene segment were excluded from the earlier analysis of about 600 of the donors. An earlier analysis of under 750 of the donors called V segments functional above 56.7% productive rearrangements and segregating when the between-donor standard deviation exceeded 5%. A statistical classification framework was developed to diagnose cytomegalovirus status using the catalog of TCR beta chain sequences. In a later analysis, TCR nucleotide sequences were compared against IMGT/GENE-DB human TR gene sequences so that V and J genes could be assigned. A later analysis assigned CDR3 sequences and most-parsimonious VDJ recombination scenarios with the TCRdist pipeline. In a later analysis, every TCR beta chain was defined by the combination of its CDR3 amino acid sequence and its V-gene family, and reads without a unique V-gene family were dropped. As a way to deal with suspected cross-contamination and a sequencing artifact, a later analysis dropped 500 to 700 nucleotide sequences that were highly shared and had low generation probability. A later analysis calculated a clonal expansion index for each public chain from normalized within-repertoire ranks of inferred template counts. In a later analysis, generation probabilities were computed using a VDJ recombination model fitted to out-of-frame rearrangements, and the results were checked against IGoR. A later analysis scored TCR-TCR, TCR-HLA and TCR-CMV co-occurrence with hypergeometric tests, applying a repertoire-size bias correction to TCR pairs. To estimate false discovery rates, a later analysis permuted the HLA or CMV assignments 20 times. A later analysis grouped co-occurring TCRs with DBSCAN, adding TCRdist sequence similarity when clustering within HLA-allele-positive subsets. Co-occurrence clustering excluded repertoires with fewer than 30,000 or more than 120,000 public chains, plus five with anomalous nucleotide sharing. Entries here come from immuneACCESS through TCRdb and include only in-frame sequences with V and J called. Some clones fail to appear in such tables; in the studies checked, an unresolved V gene covers under half of the shortfall, and the cause of the remainder is unknown. That table is the source of V, J and clone size, and D and trimming were worked out from the DNA. The sample table holds about 150,000 clones, of which more than 75% were seen once. The ten largest make up more than 10% of the sample.

The cohort comprised some 680 healthy bone marrow donors. Cohort members were all nominally healthy when sampled, although unrecorded immune exposures were likely present. The donor tested CMV seropositive and was one of the 289 seropositive cohort members. Every donor gave a peripheral blood sample, and the peripheral blood mononuclear cells from that sample were used for TCR beta sequencing. The Qiagen DNeasy Blood Extraction Kit was used to extract genomic DNA from the blood cell samples. Overall study outcomes, separate from this receptor: In vitro tests confirmed that a few of the cytomegalovirus-associated TCR beta chains recognize cytomegalovirus antigens. The cohort was sequenced for TCR beta chains only, and without alpha or paired-chain data the features that could be detected were limited. The classifier was reported to diagnose cytomegalovirus status with high specificity and sensitivity in both the original and validation cohorts. A further reported finding was that TCR beta sequences accurately predicted the HLA-A and HLA-B alleles for most subjects in the first cohort. V-gene and J-gene trimming of TCR beta chains was associated with a missense DCLRE1C variant in a later genetic analysis, and the association was replicated in an independent cohort. The study gave a list of about 170 TCR beta chains associated with cytomegalovirus. Correlated functional status among segregating V segments might reflect linkage disequilibrium, but an unknown experimental factor could not be ruled out. A later analysis reported that several top co-occurrence clusters appeared linked to parvovirus B19, influenza, CMV and Epstein-Barr virus. According to a later analysis, TCR association rates differed among HLA loci, with DRB1 alleles showing the most associated TCRs and HLA-C alleles showing the fewest. In a later analysis, HLA-associated TCR beta chains were found to be more clonally expanded and to have lower generation probabilities than equally common non-associated chains. Some IMGT-functional V segments, including TRBV6-2 and TRBV6-3, could not be distinguished by the 87-base-pair reads and were therefore excluded. Presence/absence analyses assumed roughly uniform sequencing depth across donors, an assumption that may not hold. An earlier analysis of approximately 570 of the donors showed that most TCR beta V segments appeared in productive rearrangements either about 90% or about 30% of the time, which broadly matched IMGT annotations. The only immune exposure information available for the cohort was CMV serostatus. A later analysis found that most CMV-associated TCR beta chains appeared HLA-restricted, with HLA associations seemingly driven largely by CMV exposure. Compared with the approximately 710-donor mean, donors in an Asian-associated ancestry cluster had fewer N-insertions in productive TCRs, according to a later genetic analysis. A group of highly shared sequence variants was considered likely to be a technical artifact of the sequencing pipeline. Most TCR sequences were observed very rarely across donors, whereas some public TCRs were present in many individuals. Because HLA typing was missing for some donors at each locus, association tests included only the typed subset. The authors suggested that the approach could potentially be extended to other disease states and immunological phenotypes. A later analysis associated 16,951 TCR beta sequences with specific HLA alleles at a false discovery rate of 0.05. Because counts were too low, some 17 rarely observed V segments, including chromosome 9 orphons, were excluded from the earlier analysis of about 500 of the donors. When HLA alleles, especially DR and DQ, strongly co-occurred, attributing TCR associations to individual alleles was difficult.

Including cysteine and phenylalanine, the CDR3 has 15 amino acids. The CDR3 DNA has 45 bases and is translated from base 1. V lost 0 bases and J lost 4 bases; the stretch between them is 14 bases long. The germline V gene supplies CDR1 SGDLS and CDR2 YYNGEE. Material for sequencing was PBMCs. The TCR comes from a man younger than 40 in good health and CMV-seropositive. Recombination joined TRBV9 with TRBJ2-7; possibly the D gene is TRBD1, per 7 matching bases. In nucleotide form, the sequence is TGTGCCAGCAGCGTAGGGGGCAGGGGGGAATACGAGCAGTACTTC. This is translated as CASSVGGRGEYEQYF.